What follows is one TCR beta chain and its context. Its antigen remains unknown. TCRdb re-derived calls from the reads in MiXCR, one entry per CDR3 protein. The sample includes 740,000 or so distinct CDR3 sequences, roughly 36% seen only once; the top ten take about 2.8%. The CDR3 loop spans 11 amino acids. Germline lookup yields CDR1 KGHSH and CDR2 LQKENI. The V end lost 2 bases, the J end lost 8 bases, and 6 bases lay between the germline ends. These data belong to a study of T cell repertoires in cytomegalovirus infection. As for the study in general: Public TCR beta signatures marked donors with CMV infection and the matching HLA. Study results and caveats: The study identified carriers of CMV plus the relevant HLA from cumulative public TCR beta family frequency. HLA-C-restricted CMV-specific TCR beta clonotypes prevailed in the ex vivo response.

The clonotype originates from a human donor in good health (CMV status not recorded). Some clones in this sample may be carry-over from other donors' samples. The rearrangement uses TRBV18 and TRBJ1-2; D is unclear. Input material: PBMCs. CDR3 amino acids: CASSPSEGYTF. The CDR3 nucleotides read TGTGCCAGCTCACCATCAGAAGGCTACACCTTC.